The source of this TCR beta chain is a study of cytomegalovirus exposure and HLA in healthy donors. The V and J ends lost 2 bases and 3 bases, in that order; junction bases with no gene match: 0. This CDR3 region has 15 residues. Germline V gene sequence: CDR1 MNHEY, CDR2 SVGAGI. The method was immunoSEQ multiplex PCR; TCRdb's version includes in-frame clones alone and lacks a portion of them. This table has roughly 71,000 clones, 90% to 95% appearing once. Separate from the approximately 720-subject first cohort, the roughly 120-subject validation cohort was the one that the donors belonged to. The chain couples TRBV6-5 to TRBJ2-1; 11 bases are shared with TRBD2. The origin of this receptor is a woman younger than 35 in good health and CMV-seronegative. Sequencing was done on a sample of PBMCs. Written as DNA, the CDR3 is TGTGCCAGCAGTTACGGGACTAGCGGCTACAATGAGCAGTTCTTC. Translation: CASSYGTSGYNEQFF.